The rows below give T cell receptor beta chains drawn from one sample of a study of blood T cell repertoires in COVID-19. TCRdb's copy holds only in-frame clones and misses some; the assay was immunoSEQ multiplex PCR. The sample consists of some 170,000 clones, 82% of them appearing once. The sample taken for sequencing was peripheral blood. The receptors here all came from a woman in her 70s with acute or convalescent COVID-19. The CDR3 runs from the conserved cysteine through the conserved F or W. Fields, in order: D gene, J gene, V gene, clone size, CDR3 protein, CDR3 DNA. D genes are given only for firm matches. Clone size appears in some rows only: once, few, many, or a class for an expanded clone.

d_gene: TRBD2
j_gene: TRBJ2-2
v_gene: TRBV27
abundance: NA
CDR3aa: CASSFAGRGTGELFF
CDR3nt: TGTGCCAGCAGTTTTGCGGGGAGGGGTACCGGGGAGCTGTTTTTT

d_gene: NA
j_gene: TRBJ1-1
v_gene: TRBV10-3
abundance: NA
CDR3aa: CAIGESALGGARAFF
CDR3nt: TGTGCCATCGGTGAGTCGGCGTTAGGGGGGGCGCGGGCTTTCTTT

d_gene: NA
j_gene: TRBJ2-7
v_gene: TRBV6-5
abundance: NA
CDR3aa: CASSQRRLAYEQYF
CDR3nt: TGTGCCAGCAGTCAACGGAGATTAGCCTACGAGCAGTACTTC

d_gene: TRBD1
j_gene: TRBJ1-4
v_gene: TRBV20-1
abundance: NA
CDR3aa: CSASPPTGATNEKLFF
CDR3nt: TGCAGTGCTAGTCCCCCCACAGGGGCAACTAATGAAAAACTGTTTTTT

d_gene: NA
j_gene: TRBJ2-7
v_gene: TRBV10-3
abundance: once
CDR3aa: CAISEQGPRNEQYF
CDR3nt: TGTGCCATCAGTGAGCAGGGTCCGCGCAACGAGCAGTACTTC

d_gene: TRBD1
j_gene: TRBJ1-2
v_gene: TRBV5-1
abundance: NA
CDR3aa: CASSLGTGGSDGYTF
CDR3nt: TGCGCCAGCAGCTTGGGGACAGGGGGCTCGGATGGCTACACCTTC

d_gene: TRBD2
j_gene: TRBJ2-5
v_gene: TRBV28
abundance: NA
CDR3aa: CASSTNLAGGIQETQYF
CDR3nt: TGTGCCAGCAGTACGAACCTGGCGGGGGGGATACAAGAGACCCAGTACTTC

d_gene: TRBD2
j_gene: TRBJ2-1
v_gene: TRBV19
abundance: NA
CDR3aa: CASSIDAGGGYNEQFF
CDR3nt: TGTGCCAGTAGTATAGATGCGGGGGGAGGGTACAATGAGCAGTTCTTC

d_gene: NA
j_gene: TRBJ1-1
v_gene: TRBV4-1
abundance: NA
CDR3aa: CASSQDPGGNTEAFF
CDR3nt: TGCGCCAGCAGCCAGGACCCCGGAGGGAACACTGAAGCTTTCTTT

d_gene: TRBD1
j_gene: TRBJ1-1
v_gene: TRBV27
abundance: NA
CDR3aa: CASQSRQGGNTEAFF
CDR3nt: TGTGCCAGCCAATCGAGGCAGGGGGGGAACACTGAAGCTTTCTTT

d_gene: NA
j_gene: TRBJ2-1
v_gene: TRBV7-8
abundance: NA
CDR3aa: CASSLEAGYRNEQFF
CDR3nt: TGTGCCAGCAGCTTAGAAGCGGGTTATAGGAATGAGCAGTTCTTC

d_gene: TRBD1
j_gene: TRBJ1-3
v_gene: TRBV28
abundance: NA
CDR3aa: CASRDRESGNTIYF
CDR3nt: TGTGCCAGCCGGGACAGGGAATCTGGAAACACCATATATTTT

d_gene: NA
j_gene: TRBJ1-3
v_gene: TRBV2
abundance: NA
CDR3aa: CASSVGRAAGNTIYF
CDR3nt: TGTGCCAGCAGTGTCGGCAGGGCGGCGGGAAACACCATATATTTT

d_gene: TRBD1
j_gene: TRBJ1-1
v_gene: TRBV28
abundance: NA
CDR3aa: CASSAGTGDTEAFF
CDR3nt: TGTGCCAGCAGCGCGGGGACAGGGGACACTGAAGCTTTCTTT

d_gene: NA
j_gene: TRBJ1-1
v_gene: TRBV5-1
abundance: NA
CDR3aa: CASSSRPSGGAEGNTEAFF
CDR3nt: TGCGCCAGCAGCTCCCGCCCCAGTGGGGGGGCGGAAGGGAACACTGAAGCTTTCTTT

d_gene: TRBD2
j_gene: TRBJ2-3
v_gene: TRBV7-2
abundance: NA
CDR3aa: CASRARGAGADTQYF
CDR3nt: TGTGCCAGCAGGGCGCGGGGGGCCGGTGCAGATACGCAGTATTTT

d_gene: TRBD1
j_gene: TRBJ1-1
v_gene: TRBV6-5
abundance: few
CDR3aa: CASIRQGSLNTEAFF
CDR3nt: TGTGCCAGCATTAGACAGGGTTCCTTGAACACTGAAGCTTTCTTT

d_gene: TRBD1
j_gene: TRBJ1-2
v_gene: TRBV7-9
abundance: NA
CDR3aa: CASSQGQGVGYTF
CDR3nt: TGTGCCAGCAGCCAAGGACAGGGAGTCGGCTACACCTTC

d_gene: TRBD2
j_gene: TRBJ2-5
v_gene: TRBV28
abundance: NA
CDR3aa: CASSDGLAGRGETQYF
CDR3nt: TGTGCCAGCAGTGATGGACTAGCGGGAAGGGGGGAGACCCAGTACTTC

d_gene: TRBD1
j_gene: TRBJ2-4
v_gene: TRBV5-1
abundance: NA
CDR3aa: CASSGDRGSNIQYF
CDR3nt: TGCGCCAGCAGCGGAGACAGGGGATCAAACATTCAGTACTTC

d_gene: NA
j_gene: TRBJ1-5
v_gene: TRBV28
abundance: few
CDR3aa: CASSLAAGNQPQHF
CDR3nt: TGTGCCAGCAGTTTGGCGGCAGGCAATCAGCCCCAGCATTTT

d_gene: NA
j_gene: TRBJ1-3
v_gene: TRBV7-2
abundance: NA
CDR3aa: CASSQTGPSGNTIYF
CDR3nt: TGTGCCAGCAGCCAAACAGGGCCCTCTGGAAACACCATATATTTT

d_gene: NA
j_gene: TRBJ2-7
v_gene: TRBV21-1
abundance: NA
CDR3aa: CASSKEPGQNLYEQYF
CDR3nt: TGTGCCAGCAGCAAGGAGCCGGGACAGAATCTCTACGAGCAGTACTTC

d_gene: NA
j_gene: TRBJ1-3
v_gene: TRBV20-1
abundance: NA
CDR3aa: CSAARGNTIYF
CDR3nt: TGCAGTGCTGCCAGGGGAAACACCATATATTTT

d_gene: NA
j_gene: TRBJ1-2
v_gene: TRBV28
abundance: NA
CDR3aa: CASSTREPSQSGGYTF
CDR3nt: TGTGCCAGCAGTACCCGGGAACCCTCTCAATCGGGTGGCTACACCTTC

d_gene: NA
j_gene: TRBJ1-1
v_gene: TRBV7-9
abundance: once
CDR3aa: CASSQTRGNTEAFF
CDR3nt: TGTGCCAGCAGCCAAACAAGGGGGAACACTGAAGCTTTCTTT

d_gene: NA
j_gene: TRBJ1-4
v_gene: TRBV6-5
abundance: NA
CDR3aa: CAAGRFNEKLFF
CDR3nt: TGTGCTGCAGGGAGGTTTAATGAAAAACTGTTTTTT

d_gene: TRBD1
j_gene: TRBJ1-5
v_gene: TRBV19
abundance: NA
CDR3aa: CASSTGQGFTQPQHF
CDR3nt: TGTGCCAGTAGTACCGGACAGGGCTTTACTCAGCCCCAGCATTTT

d_gene: NA
j_gene: TRBJ2-1
v_gene: TRBV6-6
abundance: NA
CDR3aa: CASSHSRGNEQFF
CDR3nt: TGTGCCAGCAGCCATTCCCGGGGTAATGAGCAGTTCTTC

d_gene: TRBD2
j_gene: TRBJ2-3
v_gene: TRBV6-2/TRBV6-3
abundance: NA
CDR3aa: CASSYLGLERADTQYF
CDR3nt: TGTGCCAGCAGTTACTTAGGACTAGAAAGGGCAGATACGCAGTATTTT

d_gene: TRBD1
j_gene: TRBJ2-1
v_gene: TRBV7-2
abundance: NA
CDR3aa: CASRSPTGAEQFF
CDR3nt: TGTGCCAGCAGGTCGCCCACAGGGGCGGAGCAGTTCTTC

d_gene: TRBD2
j_gene: TRBJ2-5
v_gene: TRBV6-6
abundance: NA
CDR3aa: CASSGLAGVLETQYF
CDR3nt: TGTGCCAGCTCAGGGCTAGCGGGTGTGTTAGAGACCCAGTACTTC

d_gene: TRBD2
j_gene: TRBJ2-1
v_gene: TRBV3-1/TRBV3-2
abundance: NA
CDR3aa: CASSQARVRGEFYNEQFF
CDR3nt: TGTGCCAGCAGCCAAGCTCGGGTACGGGGGGAATTTTACAATGAGCAGTTCTTC

d_gene: TRBD1
j_gene: TRBJ1-1
v_gene: TRBV28
abundance: NA
CDR3aa: CASSGGDRLGAEAFF
CDR3nt: TGTGCCAGCAGTGGGGGGGACAGGCTGGGAGCTGAAGCTTTCTTT

d_gene: TRBD2
j_gene: TRBJ2-1
v_gene: TRBV3-1/TRBV3-2
abundance: NA
CDR3aa: CASSQDLAGGWNEQFF
CDR3nt: TGTGCCAGCAGCCAAGATCTAGCGGGAGGGTGGAATGAGCAGTTCTTC